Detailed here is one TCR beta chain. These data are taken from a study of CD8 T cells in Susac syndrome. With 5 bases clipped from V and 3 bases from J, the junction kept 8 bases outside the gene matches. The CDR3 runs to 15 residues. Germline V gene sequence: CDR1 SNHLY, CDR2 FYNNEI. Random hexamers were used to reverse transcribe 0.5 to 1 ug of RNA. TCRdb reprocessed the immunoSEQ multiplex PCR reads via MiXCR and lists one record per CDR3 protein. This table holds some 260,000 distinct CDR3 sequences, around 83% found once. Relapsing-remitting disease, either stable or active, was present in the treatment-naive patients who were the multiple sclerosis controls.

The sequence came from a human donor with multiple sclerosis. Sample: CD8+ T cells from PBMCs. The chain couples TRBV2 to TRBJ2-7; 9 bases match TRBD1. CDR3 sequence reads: CASSTSGTGSYEQYF. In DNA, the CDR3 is TGTGCCAGCAGTACCTCCGGGACAGGGAGCTACGAGCAGTACTTC.